These 11 T cell receptor beta chains came from one sample sequenced in a study of regulatory T cells in long-lasting Graves disease. Time point described: newly diagnosed GD, antithyroid drugs for less than 3 months. After RNA was extracted from PBMCs, the TCR library was made from it. Arm-PCR of CDR3 regions and iRepertoire HTBI primers were used to build TCR beta libraries. A single record per CDR3 protein comes from TCRdb applying MiXCR to the multiplex PCR reads. The sample includes over 350,000 distinct CDR3 sequences, 14% seen only once; the top ten take around a sixth. These data also formed part of another study, on T cells in Graves' hyperthyroidism and ophthalmopathy.

The sequences come from peripheral blood mononuclear cells (PBMCs), collected at new diagnosis, from a patient treated with antithyroid drugs. Every receptor here comes from a woman aged 45-65 years with Graves disease.

The J gene is TRBJ2-1, the V gene TRBV3-1; 12 nucleotides align to TRBD2. From germline, CDR1 is LGHDT and CDR2 YNNKEL (reference sequence). V gave up 2 bases and J gave up 4 bases; unmatched junction bases: 12. The CDR3 has 19 amino acids. The CDR3 nucleotides read TGTGCCAGCAGCCAATCCCTCCTAGCGGGAGGGCCGAGGTACAATGAGCAGTTCTTC. This encodes CASSQSLLAGGPRYNEQFF.

A few counts support this clonotype. The J gene is TRBJ2-1, the V gene TRBV9; a possible D gene is TRBD2 (6 bases). The CDR3 spans 16 residues. Germline loops: CDR1 SGDLS, CDR2 YYNGEE. Trimming took 0 bases from V and 3 from J, leaving 13 bases between them. CDR3 protein: CASSVDREKHYNEQFF. CDR3 nucleotides: TGTGCCAGCAGCGTAGATCGGGAGAAACACTACAATGAGCAGTTCTTC. Together with reference TRBV9 and TRBJ2-1, the CDR3 gives the full variable domain: DSGVTQTPKHLITATGQRVTLRCSPRSGDLSVYWYQQSLDQGLQFLIQYYNGEERAKGNILERFSAQQFPDLHSELNLSSLELGDSALYFCASSVDREKHYNEQFFGPGTRLTVL.

This clonotype was found many times. The chain joins TRBV6-6 to TRBJ1-1; TRBD1 is a possible D gene (6 bases). Trimming took off 0 bases at V and 6 bases at J, with 14 bases between the two ends. The CDR3 runs to 15 residues. The germline V gene has CDR1 MNHNY and CDR2 SVGAGI (reference sequence). CDR3 residues: CASSYSPTGPPEAFF. The CDR3 nucleotides are TGTGCCAGCAGTTACTCGCCAACAGGGCCGCCTGAAGCTTTCTTT.

This chain uses TRBV12-3 or TRBV12-4 with TRBJ1-5; the match to TRBD1 covers 8 bases. V dropped 6 bases and J dropped 1; count of bases not matched to a gene: 8. CDR3 size: 16 residues. In DNA form, the CDR3 reads TGTGCCAGCAGCCCCGGACAGGGAGAGAGCAATCAGCCCCAGCATTTT. It specifies CASSPGQGESNQPQHF.

This clonotype was picked up many times. The chain joins TRBV20-1 to TRBJ1-5; D remains unclear. The germline CDR1 and CDR2 sequences are DFQATT and SNEGSKA (reference sequence). The germline V and J ends were trimmed by 2 bases and 6 bases, with 8 bases remaining between them. This CDR3 contains 12 residues. The CDR3 nucleotides are TGCAGTGCTAGAACCGGTTCTCAGCCCCAGCATTTT. Amino acids: CSARTGSQPQHF.

As to this clonotype: A much larger clone differs by one base, so this may be a read error. The rearrangement joins TRBV30 to TRBJ1-2, with unresolved D. The germline V gene has CDR1 GTSNPN and CDR2 SVGIG (reference sequence). The CDR3 is made up of 12 amino acids. The CDR3 DNA sequence: TGTACCTGGAGTTCAACTAACTATGGCTACACCTTC. Protein: CTWSSTNYGYTF.

This clonotype was observed many times. The rearrangement joins TRBV28 to TRBJ2-1; D is unclear. The ends were cut back, 8 bases at V and 0 bases at J, with 23 bases in the middle. Germline-derived CDR1 and CDR2 are MDHEN and SYDVKM. The CDR3 totals 18 residues. The CDR3 DNA sequence: TGTGCCAGCTCCAGCGCCCGGATGGCGGTTCGCTCCTACAATGAGCAGTTCTTC. The encoded protein is CASSSARMAVRSYNEQFF.

This clonotype was found many times. The CDR3 DNA reads TGTGCCAGCTCCGGGACTCCTGAACCACCCACAGATACGCAGTATTTT. Translating it yields CASSGTPEPPTDTQYF. The V call is TRBV18, the J call TRBJ2-3, with a tentative D call TRBD2 (6 bases). Between the trimmed V and J ends, which lost 6 bases and 2 bases, there was a span of 18 bases. Germline lookup yields CDR1 KGHSH and CDR2 LQKENI. The CDR3 totals 16 residues.

This clonotype was observed at least ten times. The rearrangement uses TRBV3-1 and TRBJ2-3, with 7 bases matching TRBD2. Germline V CDR1 and CDR2: LGHDT, YNNKEL (reference sequence). The J segment lost 3 bases and the V segment lost 4 bases, leaving 7 bases of the junction unmatched. This CDR3 has 15 residues. The CDR3 DNA sequence: TGTGCCAGCAGCCGAGCCCTAGCGGCAACAGATACGCAGTATTTT. As protein: CASSRALAATDTQYF.

This clonotype was seen many times. The V and J genes are TRBV2 and TRBJ2-1; D is perhaps TRBD1 (6 bases). Trimming removed 2 bases at V and 10 bases at J, with 9 bases between. CDR3 length: 12 amino acids. Per germline, CDR1 SNHLY and CDR2 FYNNEI. CDR3 in amino acids: CASSEWGREQFF. CDR3 in DNA: TGTGCCAGCAGTGAATGGGGGCGAGAGCAGTTCTTC.

This clonotype was picked up many times. V gene TRBV27 combines with J gene TRBJ1-1; tentatively, D is TRBD1 (5 bases). Trimming removed 7 bases at V and 1 base at J, with 10 bases between. This CDR3 has 13 amino acids. Germline V gene sequence: CDR1 MNHEY, CDR2 SMNVEV (reference sequence). The CDR3 is CASKAGRNTEAFF. CDR3 nucleotides: TGTGCCAGCAAGGCAGGGAGGAACACTGAAGCTTTCTTT.